This record looks at one TCR beta chain sequence and its context. The CDR3 covers 14 residues. CDR1 and CDR2 from the germline V gene are LNHDA and SQIVND (reference sequence). Germline trimming cut 7 bases from V and 2 bases from J; bases unmatched to any gene: 8. These data belong to a study of blood T cell repertoires in COVID-19. TCRdb keeps only in-frame clones here, not all; method: immunoSEQ multiplex PCR. The sample has over 150,000 clones; approximately 80% are singletons. The specimen sequenced was peripheral blood. This TCR came from a woman in her thirties or forties with COVID-19, enrolled during active disease. The gene calls are TRBV19 and TRBJ2-7, with 7 bases aligning to TRBD2. The CDR3 protein is CASTAGGLTYEQYF. CDR3 DNA: TGTGCCAGTACCGCCGGGGGGTTGACCTACGAGCAGTACTTC. The full variable domain, its missing parts supplied by reference TRBV19 and TRBJ2-7, is DGGITQSPKYLFRKEGQNVTLSCEQNLNHDAMYWYRQDPGQGLRLIYYSQIVNDFQKGDIAEGYSVSREKKESFPLTVTSAQKNPTAFYLCASTAGGLTYEQYFGPGTRLTVT.